The clone carrying this T cell receptor (beta chain) was picked up a small number of times. The entry originates in a study of PD-1 blockade in classical Hodgkin lymphoma. This sample's time point: cycle 4 day 1 (C4D1), after more than 5 weeks of nivolumab. All trial patients relapsed after autologous stem cell transplantation. Purification of CD4+ T cells from thawed PBMCs was performed via magnetic negative selection. Here immunoSEQ multiplex PCR was the method, and the copy in TCRdb shows in-frame clones only, minus some. The sample consists of some 30,000 clones, roughly four fifths of them appearing once. The CDR3 sequence is 14 residues long. Germline lookup yields CDR1 MDHEN and CDR2 SYDVKM. The V end lost 5 bases, the J end lost 6 bases, and 11 bases lay between the germline ends.

This TCR was recovered from a human donor with classical Hodgkin lymphoma. The rearrangement joins TRBV28 to TRBJ1-6; the D is unclear. The material sequenced was CD4+ T cells from blood, taken before the fourth cycle of nivolumab. Here the CDR3 reads CASSLGWGNSPLHF. CDR3 nucleotide sequence: TGTGCCAGCAGTCTGGGTTGGGGTAATTCACCCCTCCACTTT.